This TCR beta chain was recorded in a study of radiotherapy plus CTLA-4 blockade in lung cancer. Study results and caveats: Dynamics of early blood T cell clones, together with interferon-beta, were reportedly the best predictors of response.

In regard to this clone: The antigen is unknown.

The CDR3 loop spans 15 amino acids. V was trimmed by 0 bases and J by 8 bases, leaving 12 bases between them. In germline, CDR1 is SGDLS, CDR2 YYNGEE. Clones were sequenced by immunoSEQ multiplex PCR, and TCRdb holds only the in-frame ones, with some missing. Of 70,000 to 95,000 clones in the sample, about 87% were seen once. This chain uses TRBV9 with TRBJ1-6; a weak D match, TRBD1 (5 bases). The specimen was peripheral blood, collected from a patient treated with radiotherapy plus ipilimumab. The receptor was isolated from a human donor with non-small cell lung cancer that progressed on radiotherapy plus ipilimumab. For the CDR3, the DNA is TGTGCCAGCAGCGTAGTCAGGGAAGGGGATTCACCCCTCCACTTT. Protein product: CASSVVREGDSPLHF.